This TCR beta chain was found in a study of metastatic and nonmetastatic thyroid tumors. Looking at the study overall: Samples came from malignant and benign thyroid patients, and repertoires were compared across blood and tumor or nodule tissue. Findings of the study overall: The reported finding was significantly higher TCR beta diversity in malignant thyroid tumors relative to benign nodules, in blood and tumor.

With MiXCR, TCRdb called clones anew from the PCR reads. The sample lists around 4,000 clones; about 32% were seen once. As for this clone: What it binds is not known.

Thyroid surgery took place with no prior treatment in any patient. Sequenced material: adjacent normal tissue. The TCR was taken from a female donor with papillary thyroid cancer or a benign thyroid nodule (not recorded which). Some clones in this sample may be carry-over from other donors' samples.

The CDR3 sequence is CASSPPRTTPTYEQYF. The CDR3 DNA is TGTGCCAGCAGCCCACCCCGGACTACCCCTACCTACGAGCAGTACTTC. The chain employs TRBV11-2 and TRBJ2-7; maybe TRBD2 (6 bases). From germline, CDR1 is SGHAT and CDR2 FQNNGV. V was clipped by 5 bases and J by 2 bases, with 19 bases between them. There are 16 residues in the CDR3.